What follows describes a single T cell receptor beta chain. The sample originates from a study of blood T cell repertoires in COVID-19. Per germline, CDR1 SGDLS and CDR2 YYNGEE. The V end was cut by 1 base, the J end by 4 bases, with 8 bases between. The CDR3 is 13 amino acids. Source study methods: Reference gene primer amplification gave estimated nucleated cell counts. The method was immunoSEQ multiplex PCR; TCRdb's version includes in-frame clones alone and lacks a portion of them. From that table come the V and J calls and clone size; the DNA was used to work out D and trimming. The sample records around 400,000 clones, 80% to 85% being singletons.

This clonotype originated in a woman aged 45 to 65 who had recovered from COVID-19. This chain connects TRBV9 to TRBJ1-2; D gene uncertain. Sequenced sample: PBMCs or T cells enriched from blood (not recorded which). The DNA of the CDR3 is TGTGCCAGCAGCGTAAACGGGTTCTATGGCTACACCTTC. It encodes CASSVNGFYGYTF.